This T cell receptor (beta chain) was sequenced for a study of cytomegalovirus exposure and HLA in healthy donors. Remarks on this clone: As yet, its antigen is unknown.

The study, taken as a whole, reports: It was fewer than 200 TCR beta chains that were listed as cytomegalovirus-associated.

CDR1 is SGHRS, CDR2 YFSETQ, per germline. There are 14 residues in the CDR3. V dropped 0 bases and J dropped 0 bases, with 4 bases sitting between them. Both 60 Vbeta primers and 13 Jbeta primers went into the PCR. Profiled with immunoSEQ multiplex PCR; TCRdb holds only in-frame clones, not every one. The sample consists of more than 95,000 clones, 81% of them appearing once. This TCR derives from a man between 18 and 29 years old in good health and CMV-seronegative. The sequenced material came from PBMCs. The rearrangement links TRBV5-1 to TRBJ1-3, with D unresolved. The CDR3 DNA reads as TGCGCCAGCAGCTTGGACGGCTCTGGAAACACCATATATTTT. Its protein product is CASSLDGSGNTIYF.